This entry lists 28 T cell receptor beta chains sequenced from one sample in a study of identical twins (dated by TCRdb to the mid-2010s). Library prep was done by 5' RACE. Sequencer: Illumina HiSeq 2000. The public reads were run again by TCRdb, first through fastp at Q25 and then through MiXCR, and only productive beta chains were kept. When rows share a CDR3 protein, they turn into one entry using the most common DNA and genes. This sample comprises 1.5 million to 2 million distinct CDR3 sequences, around 33% of them detected only once. 0.27% of the sample is held by the ten biggest clonotypes. Material for sequencing was cord blood. The source of these receptors is a newborn girl in good health.

The gene calls are TRBV2 and TRBJ1-5; D gene unclear. The V end was cut by 4 bases, the J end by 2 bases, with 12 bases between. The CDR3 is made up of 15 amino acids. In germline, CDR1 is SNHLY, CDR2 FYNNEI. The CDR3: CASSGDAAGNQPQHF. CDR3 sequence (DNA): TGTGCCAGCAGTGGTGACGCCGCGGGCAATCAGCCCCAGCATTTT.

The V and J genes are TRBV9 and TRBJ1-5, with D possibly being TRBD1 (5 bases). With 0 bases removed from V and 10 bases from J, the gap between germline ends came to 11 bases. The CDR3 contains 13 residues. Germline V gene data show CDR1 as SGDLS and CDR2 as YYNGEE. In DNA, the CDR3 is TGTGCCAGCAGCGTAGGGGGGGGATCTCCCCAGCATTTT. This codes for CASSVGGGSPQHF.

The rearrangement joins TRBV20-1 to TRBJ2-1, with 11 bases aligning to TRBD2. The trim removed 5 bases at V and 4 bases at J, leaving 7 bases unmatched. The CDR3 consists of 15 residues. Germline-derived CDR1 and CDR2 are DFQATT and SNEGSKA (reference sequence). The CDR3 loop is CSARPTSGRYNEQFF. The CDR3 DNA reads TGCAGTGCTCGCCCTACTAGCGGGAGATACAATGAGCAGTTCTTC.

The chain joins TRBV5-1 to TRBJ1-1, with D unclear. V lost 1 base and J 1 base, leaving 8 bases between the germline ends. This CDR3 is 14 amino acids long. In germline, CDR1 is SGHRS, CDR2 YFSETQ. Written as DNA, the CDR3 is TGCGCCAGCAGCTTGACGTTGGAGAACACTGAAGCTTTCTTT. Protein sequence: CASSLTLENTEAFF.

In this sample, this clonotype turned up a few times. V usage is TRBV10-3 and J usage is TRBJ2-7; D is uncertain. The V gene's germline CDR1 is ENHRY and CDR2 SYGVKD. The CDR3 length is 14 residues. Trimming cost V 0 bases and J 4 bases, with 10 bases left between them. CDR3 sequence: CAISESSPPYEQYF. In nucleotides, the CDR3 is TGTGCCATCAGTGAGTCCAGCCCCCCATACGAGCAGTACTTC.

This clonotype was seen more than once but under ten times. This rearrangement joins TRBV20-1 to TRBJ2-1; D is unclear. Trimming left V 1 base short and J 6 bases short, with 7 bases between. The CDR3 runs to 12 residues. Germline lookup yields CDR1 DFQATT and CDR2 SNEGSKA (reference sequence). The CDR3 sequence: CSARVGFNEQFF. The CDR3 coding sequence is TGCAGTGCTAGAGTGGGCTTCAATGAGCAGTTCTTC.

This clonotype came up many times. This chain uses TRBV2 with TRBJ2-7; D might be TRBD1 (6 bases). Germline assignment: CDR1 SNHLY and CDR2 FYNNEI. Trimming took off 0 bases at V and 6 bases at J, with 6 bases between the two ends. The CDR3 contains 12 residues. The CDR3, as DNA: TGTGCCAGCAGTGAAGCAGGGGGCGAGCAGTACTTC. Translating gives CASSEAGGEQYF.

This clonotype has only a few counts. This chain uses TRBV5-1 with TRBJ1-1; D may be TRBD1 (6 bases). Germline V gene sequence: CDR1 SGHRS, CDR2 YFSETQ. V was clipped by 4 bases and J by 1 base, with 14 bases between them. The CDR3 extends over 15 amino acids. The CDR3 reads CASSPTGAANTEAFF. CDR3 in DNA: TGCGCCAGCAGCCCGACAGGAGCGGCGAACACTGAAGCTTTCTTT.

Concerning this clonotype itself: This sequence may be a read error, since a much larger clone differs from it by one base. This rearrangement joins TRBV21-1 to TRBJ2-5. TRBV21-1 counts as a pseudogene. The CDR3 is 13 residues long. In nucleotides, the CDR3 is TGTGCCAGCAGCGAGGTTGACAAAGAGACCCAGTACTTC. This translates into CASSEVDKETQYF.

V and J are TRBV27 and TRBJ1-1; no clear D. This CDR3 comprises 14 residues. Looked up from germline, CDR1 is MNHEY and CDR2 is SMNVEV (reference sequence). Trimming took off 6 bases at V and 0 bases at J, with 11 bases between the two ends. The CDR3, as DNA: TGTGCCAGCAGCTTTACGGCGGTGAACACTGAAGCTTTCTTT. Its translation is CASSFTAVNTEAFF.

With regard to this clonotype: A much larger clonotype is one base distant, so this may be a read error. The V call is TRBV6-5, the J call TRBJ1-2; 9 nucleotides match TRBD1. V shed 4 bases and J 4 bases; nucleotides not matched to a gene: 7. This CDR3 has 15 residues. Germline V CDR1 and CDR2: MNHEY, SVGAGI. The CDR3 bases are TGTGCCAGCAGTTGCGGGGACAGGGTTGGCTATGGCTACACCTTC. This sequence encodes CASSCGDRVGYGYTF.

V is TRBV20-1 and J is TRBJ2-7; D is uncertain. V was trimmed by 1 base and J by 1 base, leaving 5 bases between them. There are 12 residues in the CDR3. CDR1 and CDR2 from the germline V gene are DFQATT and SNEGSKA (reference sequence). This CDR3 reads CSARVISYEQYF. As DNA, the CDR3 is TGCAGTGCTAGAGTGATTTCCTACGAGCAGTACTTC.

A few counts support this clonotype. This rearrangement joins TRBV3-1 to TRBJ2-7, with D perhaps TRBD2 (5 bases). The CDR3 totals 16 residues. CDR1 is LGHDT and CDR2 is YNNKEL in the germline V gene (reference sequence). V shed 4 bases and J shed 6 bases, with 22 bases lying between them. The CDR3 sequence is CASSRTRREGISEQYF. The CDR3 bases are TGTGCCAGCAGCCGAACCCGGCGTGAGGGTATTAGCGAGCAGTACTTC.

This clonotype was counted only a few times. The rearrangement links TRBV20-1 to TRBJ2-5; D perhaps matches TRBD1 (6 bases). Germline-derived CDR1 and CDR2 are DFQATT and SNEGSKA (reference sequence). The CDR3 consists of 12 residues. V was trimmed by 6 bases and J by 2 bases, leaving 10 bases between them. The chain's CDR3 is CSALQGQETQYF. The CDR3 region has the DNA TGCAGTGCGCTACAGGGTCAAGAGACCCAGTACTTC.

This clonotype occurred a few times. V and J are TRBV6-6 and TRBJ1-6; a possible D gene is TRBD1 (6 bases). Germline V CDR1 and CDR2: MNHNY, SVGAGI (reference sequence). Trimming took 0 bases from V and 6 from J, leaving 12 bases between them. CDR3 size: 16 residues. CDR3 sequence: CASSYSQGTGNSPLHF. In DNA, the CDR3 is TGTGCCAGCAGTTACTCACAGGGTACCGGTAATTCACCCCTCCACTTT.

This chain links TRBV5-4 with TRBJ2-4; no clear D. Germline lookup yields CDR1 SGHNT and CDR2 YYREEE (reference sequence). Trimming removed 0 bases at V and 15 bases at J, with 13 bases between. The CDR3 is 12 amino acids. The CDR3: CASSLAGTKVYF. The CDR3 DNA reads TGTGCCAGCAGCTTGGCCGGTACCAAGGTGTACTTC.

This chain links TRBV20-1 with TRBJ1-5; maybe TRBD1 (6 bases). The CDR3 is 17 amino acids. Germline CDR1 DFQATT, CDR2 SNEGSKA (reference sequence). Trimming left V 1 base short and J 0 bases short, with 16 bases between. The CDR3 region has the DNA TGCAGTGCTAGAGTGGGAGGGACACACTATAGCAATCAGCCCCAGCATTTT. The encoded protein is CSARVGGTHYSNQPQHF.

This chain joins TRBV7-9 and TRBJ2-1, with 10 positions matching TRBD2. V gave up 3 bases and J gave up 5 bases; unmatched junction bases: 19. This CDR3 comprises 20 residues. Germline assignment: CDR1 SEHNR and CDR2 FQNEAQ (reference sequence). CDR3 protein: CASSLGRLAGAKTNNNEQFF. The CDR3 bases are TGTGCCAGCAGCTTGGGTAGGCTAGCGGGGGCGAAAACCAATAACAATGAGCAGTTCTTC.

In DNA form, the CDR3 reads TGTGCCAGCAGCCAAGTTCCCGGAAGCTCCTATAATTCACCCCTCCACTTT. Its protein product is CASSQVPGSSYNSPLHF. The chain links TRBV3-1 to TRBJ1-6; no clear D gene. The CDR3 has 17 residues. V was pared by 1 base and J by 0 bases, with 10 bases between. CDR1 is LGHDT, CDR2 YNNKEL, per germline (reference sequence).

In the case of this clonotype: The junction shows a germline mismatch at one end, possibly a read error. The chain employs TRBV18 and TRBJ2-4; D is ambiguous. The J call may not be correct, given that the DNA end is closer to TRBJ2-5. The CDR3 contains 16 residues. The germline CDR1 and CDR2 sequences are KGHSH and LQKENI. The chain's CDR3 is CASAPARSFLQETQYF. The CDR3 DNA sequence: TGTGCCAGCGCACCTGCCCGGAGCTTTTTACAAGAGACCCAGTACTTC.

This clonotype was seen more than once but under ten times. This chain uses TRBV10-3 with TRBJ1-6; 8 bases are a match to TRBD1. The V gene end was trimmed by 0 bases and the J gene end by 10 bases; junction bases not matched to a gene: 5. This CDR3 has 15 residues. CDR1 and CDR2 (germline): ENHRY, SYGVKD. CDR3 DNA: TGTGCCATCAGTGAGTCAGGACAGGGAGGCTCACCCCTCCACTTT. The encoded protein is CAISESGQGGSPLHF.

The gene calls are TRBV9 and TRBJ2-4, with D possibly TRBD2 on 5 matching bases. The germline V gene encodes CDR1 SGDLS and CDR2 YYNGEE. With 0 bases removed from V and 13 bases from J, the gap between germline ends came to 14 bases. This CDR3 has 13 residues. DNA for the CDR3: TGTGCCAGCAGCGTAGGAGCCAAGAGGGAGCAGTACTTC. Amino acids: CASSVGAKREQYF.

This clonotype was counted only a few times. The rearrangement links TRBV25-1 to TRBJ2-7; D might be TRBD1 (6 bases). V was trimmed by 3 bases and J by 2 bases, leaving 8 bases between them. This CDR3 has 13 residues. The germline V gene has CDR1 MGHDK and CDR2 SYGVNS. CDR3: CASSDHRAYEQYF. Written as DNA, the CDR3 is TGTGCCAGCAGTGACCACAGGGCCTACGAGCAGTACTTC.

V and J are TRBV28 and TRBJ1-5; D might be TRBD1 (5 bases). CDR3 length equals 17 residues. The V gene's germline CDR1 is MDHEN and CDR2 SYDVKM. The V end was cut by 1 base, the J end by 5 bases, with 18 bases between. CDR3 protein: CASSLSLTVKKYQPQHF. CDR3 sequence (DNA): TGTGCCAGCAGTTTATCCCTGACAGTAAAGAAGTATCAGCCCCAGCATTTT.

The chain uses TRBV5-1 and TRBJ2-1; a possible D gene is TRBD2 (6 bases). Germline-derived CDR1 and CDR2 are SGHRS and YFSETQ. The CDR3 contains 20 residues. V lost 0 bases and J lost 2, with 24 bases in between. CDR3 residues: CASSLEFGWSSESTYNEQFF. CDR3 DNA sequence: TGCGCCAGCAGCTTGGAATTCGGTTGGTCTAGCGAGTCTACCTACAATGAGCAGTTCTTC.

V is TRBV27 and J is TRBJ2-1, with D possibly TRBD2 on 5 matching bases. The germline V gene encodes CDR1 MNHEY and CDR2 SMNVEV (reference sequence). V was clipped by 7 bases and J by 6 bases, with 16 bases between them. CDR3 length equals 14 residues. The CDR3 DNA sequence: TGTGCCAGCAAGTTACGGCCTAGCTCCAATGAGCAGTTCTTC. Protein sequence: CASKLRPSSNEQFF.

As regards this clonotype: A much larger clone differs by one base, so this may be a read error. The V gene is TRBV29-1, the J gene TRBJ1-2; 7 bases are a match to TRBD1. V was pared by 3 bases and J by 7 bases, with 11 bases of the junction left unmatched. In germline, CDR1 is SQVTM, CDR2 ANQGSEA. The CDR3 consists of 14 residues. The CDR3 here is CSVETLTGKGGYTF. The CDR3, as DNA: TGCAGCGTTGAGACCCTGACAGGGAAGGGTGGCTACACCTTC.

The V and J genes are TRBV20-1 and TRBJ2-7; D possibly corresponds to TRBD2 (5 bases). The V gene lost 2 bases and the J gene lost 2 bases, with 10 bases spanning the gap. This CDR3 region has 13 residues. Germline V lookup: CDR1 DFQATT, CDR2 SNEGSKA (reference sequence). The CDR3 bases are TGCAGTGCTAGAAACGGGGTTACCTACGAGCAGTACTTC. Protein sequence: CSARNGVTYEQYF.